Listed here are 22 T cell receptor beta chains from one sample, sequenced in a study of T cell responses to AZD1222 COVID-19 vaccine. Here immunoSEQ multiplex PCR was the method, and the copy in TCRdb shows in-frame clones only, minus some. Of more than 150,000 clones listed, around 93% are singletons. The source material was peripheral blood, sampled on day 0 of AZD1222 vaccination. The receptors were gathered from an adult in good health.

V is TRBV7-9 and J is TRBJ2-7; possibly TRBD1 or TRBD2 for D (5 bases each). Deletions cut 0 bases from V and 7 bases from J, with 13 bases between. Per germline, CDR1 SEHNR and CDR2 FQNEAQ (reference sequence). The CDR3 is made up of 14 amino acids. The CDR3 spells CASSLAGPGREQYF. The DNA of the CDR3 is TGTGCCAGCAGCTTAGCGGGACCGGGGAGAGAGCAGTACTTC.

The chain has TRBV30 and TRBJ1-6; D gene unclear. Germline CDR1 GTSNPN, CDR2 SVGIG (reference sequence). V lost 1 base, J lost 8 bases, and 12 bases lay in between. This CDR3 has 14 residues. The CDR3 sequence is CAWSERAGYSPLHF. The CDR3, as DNA: TGTGCCTGGAGTGAGCGGGCAGGTTATTCACCCCTCCACTTT. Full variable domain (remainder filled in from reference TRBV30 and TRBJ1-6): SQTIHQWPATLVQPVGSPLSLECTVEGTSNPNLYWYRQAAGRGLQLLFYSVGIGQISSEVPQNLSASRPQDRQFILSSKKLLLSDSGFYLCAWSERAGYSPLHFGNGTRLTVT.

This chain connects TRBV10-3 to TRBJ2-1, with 9 positions matching TRBD1. V shed 6 bases and J 8 bases; nucleotides not matched to a gene: 11. CDR1 and CDR2 (germline): ENHRY, SYGVKD. The length of the CDR3 is 15 residues. In DNA, the CDR3 is TGTGCCATCAGCGGACAGGGGCTTGGGCTCGATGAGCAGTTCTTC. Encoded protein: CAISGQGLGLDEQFF.

CDR3 in DNA: TGTGCCTGGACGCACCAAGAGACCCAGTACTTC. Translation gives CAWTHQETQYF. The chain is built from TRBV30 and TRBJ2-5, with D unclear. V lost 4 bases to trimming and J lost 0 bases, with 3 bases between them. The germline V gene has CDR1 GTSNPN and CDR2 SVGIG (reference sequence). There are 11 residues in the CDR3. The full variable domain, completed using reference TRBV30 and TRBJ2-5, is SQTIHQWPATLVQPVGSPLSLECTVEGTSNPNLYWYRQAAGRGLQLLFYSVGIGQISSEVPQNLSASRPQDRQFILSSKKLLLSDSGFYLCAWTHQETQYFGPGTRLLVL.

This rearrangement joins TRBV11-2 to TRBJ1-1; D might be TRBD1 (6 bases). This CDR3 has 14 amino acids. Trimming removed 7 bases at V and 5 bases at J, with 17 bases between. CDR1 and CDR2 from the germline V gene are SGHAT and FQNNGV. The CDR3 reads CASITTGLRTEAFF. The DNA of the CDR3 is TGTGCCAGCATCACCACAGGGCTTCGGACTGAAGCTTTCTTT.

V and J are TRBV5-1 and TRBJ1-1; D is possibly TRBD1 (5 bases). The V gene's germline CDR1 is SGHRS and CDR2 YFSETQ. V lost 3 bases to trimming and J lost 1 base, with 16 bases between them. This CDR3 is 16 amino acids long. DNA of the CDR3: TGCGCCAGCAGCTCACCCAGGGACGGGGGGAACACTGAAGCTTTCTTT. It translates to CASSSPRDGGNTEAFF.

This chain links TRBV23-1 with TRBJ2-7, with D possibly being TRBD2 (6 bases). TRBV23-1 is an ORF for which the function is uncertain. The length of the CDR3 is 13 residues. Trimming shortened V by 6 bases and J by 3 bases, and 12 bases separated the two germline ends. The DNA of the CDR3 is TGCGCCAGCAGCGAGGGGCGGGGCTACGAGCAGTACTTC. Translating it yields CASSEGRGYEQYF.

By sample fraction, this clone is large (0.1 to 1%). This chain connects TRBV6-5 to TRBJ2-3; either TRBD1 or TRBD2 may supply D (5 bases each). This CDR3 comprises 14 residues. Germline CDR1 MNHEY, CDR2 SVGAGI. The germline V and J ends were trimmed by 5 bases and 6 bases, with 15 bases remaining between them. The CDR3 loop reads CASSPGTPGDTQYF. The CDR3 DNA follows: TGTGCCAGCAGTCCCGGGACCCCCGGGGATACGCAGTATTTT.

The rearrangement joins TRBV9 to TRBJ1-2; D unresolved. Trimming took 4 bases from V and 2 from J, leaving 21 bases between them. The CDR3 totals 17 residues. CDR1 SGDLS and CDR2 YYNGEE come from the germline V gene. This chain's CDR3 is CASSPTPDNLRNYGYTF. The CDR3 nucleotides are TGTGCCAGCAGCCCAACCCCCGACAACCTTCGAAACTATGGCTACACCTTC.

The count of this clone is one. The J gene is TRBJ2-2, the V gene TRBV9; 7 bases line up with TRBD1. Germline CDR1 is SGDLS and CDR2 is YYNGEE. The CDR3 covers 15 residues. V gave up 2 bases and J gave up 5 bases; unmatched junction bases: 6. The CDR3 is CASSVDRDSTGELFF. The CDR3 DNA reads as TGTGCCAGCAGCGTCGACAGGGATAGTACCGGGGAGCTGTTTTTT.

This sequence joins TRBV28 and TRBJ2-7, with D possibly TRBD2 on 6 matching bases. Trimming stripped 7 bases from V and 2 bases from J, with 18 bases between. Per the germline V gene, CDR1 is MDHEN and CDR2 is SYDVKM. The CDR3 is 15 residues long. CDR3 amino acids: CASTPLRGSPYEQYF. CDR3 nucleotides: TGTGCCAGCACCCCTTTGCGGGGTTCTCCCTACGAGCAGTACTTC.

The rearrangement links TRBV9 to TRBJ1-5; D gene ambiguous. Trimming stripped 0 bases from V and 6 bases from J, with 10 bases between. Germline assignment: CDR1 SGDLS and CDR2 YYNGEE. The CDR3 is made up of 14 amino acids. The CDR3 reads CASSVGGGVQPQHF. The CDR3 DNA follows: TGTGCCAGCAGCGTAGGGGGAGGAGTTCAGCCCCAGCATTTT.

The chain links TRBV15 to TRBJ1-6; TRBD1 is a possible D gene (6 bases). From germline, CDR1 is LNHNV and CDR2 YYDKDF (reference sequence). Trimming took off 0 bases at V and 10 bases at J, with 16 bases between the two ends. The CDR3 consists of 16 residues. The CDR3 nucleotides are TGTGCCACCAGCAGAGACCACCCAGGGGCTGGGTCACCCCTCCACTTT. This gives the protein CATSRDHPGAGSPLHF. Variable domain in full (rest from reference TRBV15 and TRBJ1-6): DAMVIQNPRYQVTQFGKPVTLSCSQTLNHNVMYWYQQKSSQAPKLLFHYYDKDFNNEADTPDNFQSRRPNTSFCFLDIRSPGLGDTAMYLCATSRDHPGAGSPLHFGNGTRLTVT.

The chain combines TRBV25-1 with TRBJ1-4; no clear D gene. Germline CDR1 and CDR2: MGHDK and SYGVNS. The ends were cut back, 8 bases at V and 8 bases at J, with 12 bases in the middle. This CDR3 has 12 amino acids. CDR3 sequence (DNA): TGTGCCAGCTCGCCGTGGGCCGAAAAACTGTTTTTT. Its protein product is CASSPWAEKLFF.

This clone was detected a few times. The CDR3 nucleotides are TGTGCCAGCAGCTTACGGCGGGAGGCATATGAGCAGTTCTTC. Amino acids: CASSLRREAYEQFF. The chain employs TRBV11-1 and TRBJ2-1, with 8 positions matching TRBD2. CDR3 size: 14 residues. V trimming: 2 bases; J trimming: 8 bases; junction bases outside the gene matches: 5. Germline assignment: CDR1 SGHAT and CDR2 FQDESV (reference sequence).

The chain joins TRBV24-1 to TRBJ2-3, with 7 nucleotides matching TRBD2. V lost 4 bases, J lost 4 bases, and 4 bases stayed unmatched. The CDR3 runs 14 residues. CDR1 and CDR2 from the germline V gene are KGHDR and SFDVKD. This CDR3 is CATSDPGLADTQYF. The CDR3 DNA reads as TGTGCCACCAGTGACCCAGGACTAGCAGATACGCAGTATTTT.

V usage is TRBV5-1 and J usage is TRBJ2-5; no clear D gene. Germline V gives CDR1 SGHRS, CDR2 YFSETQ. The CDR3 length is 14 residues. V was shortened by 0 bases and J by 2 bases, with 8 bases between the two germline ends. Here the CDR3 DNA reads TGCGCCAGCAGCTTGGAAGGCAGGCAAGAGACCCAGTACTTC. It translates to CASSLEGRQETQYF.

The chain combines TRBV14 with TRBJ2-1; no reliable D call. The ends were cut back, 5 bases at V and 0 bases at J, with 14 bases in the middle. The CDR3 is made up of 16 amino acids. In germline, CDR1 is SGHDN, CDR2 FVKESK. The CDR3 DNA follows: TGTGCCAGCAGCATCTTCGTGCGGAGCTCCTACAATGAGCAGTTCTTC. Its translation: CASSIFVRSSYNEQFF.

The J gene is TRBJ2-1, the V gene TRBV5-1; the match to TRBD2 covers 12 bases. This CDR3 region has 16 residues. Looked up from germline, CDR1 is SGHRS and CDR2 is YFSETQ. The V gene end was trimmed by 2 bases and the J gene end by 6 bases; junction bases not matched to a gene: 6. Here the CDR3 DNA reads TGCGCCAGCAGCTTTGTTCGGACTAGCGGGGCCAATGAGCAGTTCTTC. As protein: CASSFVRTSGANEQFF.

The chain has TRBV2 and TRBJ2-1; D not resolved. The CDR3 has 13 residues. V was trimmed by 4 bases and J by 4 bases, leaving 8 bases between them. Germline V lookup: CDR1 SNHLY, CDR2 FYNNEI. The chain's CDR3 is CASSGAGYNEQFF. The CDR3 DNA sequence: TGTGCCAGCAGTGGGGCCGGGTACAATGAGCAGTTCTTC.

The V gene is TRBV19, the J gene TRBJ2-1, with D perhaps matching TRBD1 (5 bases). V gave up 1 base and J gave up 0 bases, with 10 bases separating them. The CDR3 sequence is 16 residues long. Germline-derived CDR1 and CDR2 are LNHDA and SQIVND (reference sequence). CDR3 coding DNA: TGTGCCAGTAGTATAGCGGCAGGGCCCTCCTACAATGAGCAGTTCTTC. Encoded protein: CASSIAAGPSYNEQFF.

This rearrangement joins TRBV6-5 to TRBJ1-2, with 7 bases aligning to TRBD1. This CDR3 has 15 amino acids. The V and J ends lost 6 bases and 0 bases, in that order; junction bases with no gene match: 7. Germline-derived CDR1 and CDR2 are MNHEY and SVGAGI. CDR3 DNA sequence: TGTGCCAGCAGGAATAACAGGGGAACTAACTATGGCTACACCTTC. This sequence encodes CASRNNRGTNYGYTF.